The rows below give T cell receptor beta chains drawn from one sample of a study of T cell repertoires in cytomegalovirus infection. Their specific antigens are unknown. TCRdb passed the reads through MiXCR, listing each CDR3 protein once. The sample has 28,000 or so distinct CDR3 sequences; under 20% are singletons. The material was CD8+ T cells from cultured PBMCs, obtained from culture after CMV antigen stimulation. All receptors come from a human donor in good health (CMV status not recorded). Some clones in this sample may be carry-over from other donors' samples. Both conserved end residues are part of each CDR3. Fields, in order: J gene, clone size, D gene, V gene, CDR3 DNA, CDR3 protein. D genes are given only for firm matches. Clone sizes are given selectively: once, few, many, or a class where the clone is expanded.

j_call: TRBJ1-5; clone_size: few; d_call: .; v_call: TRBV4-1; cdr3_nt: TGTGCCAGCAGCCAAGGCTTGGTGGGAAATCAGCCCCAGCATTTT; cdr3_aa: CASSQGLVGNQPQHF
j_call: TRBJ2-1; clone_size: many; d_call: TRBD2; v_call: TRBV25-1; cdr3_nt: TGTGCCTCAAGCGGGAGCTCCTACAATGAGCAGTTCTTC; cdr3_aa: CASSGSSYNEQFF
j_call: TRBJ2-2; clone_size: many; d_call: .; v_call: TRBV7-3; cdr3_nt: TGTGCCAGCAGCAGATCGCCGGGACAACTAAACACCGGGGAGCTGTTTTTT; cdr3_aa: CASSRSPGQLNTGELFF
j_call: TRBJ1-2; clone_size: few; d_call: TRBD1; v_call: TRBV20-1; cdr3_nt: TGCAGTACAAATCAGTACAGGGGAAACTATGGCTACACCTTC; cdr3_aa: CSTNQYRGNYGYTF
j_call: TRBJ1-1; clone_size: .; d_call: .; v_call: TRBV6-2/TRBV6-3; cdr3_nt: TGTGCCAGCAGTTACTCATCTACGAACACTGAAGCTTTCTTT; cdr3_aa: CASSYSSTNTEAFF
j_call: TRBJ2-1; clone_size: .; d_call: .; v_call: TRBV6-5; cdr3_nt: TGTGCCAGCAGTACCACTCCAGGCTCCTACAATGAGCAGTTCTTC; cdr3_aa: CASSTTPGSYNEQFF
j_call: TRBJ1-2; clone_size: .; d_call: .; v_call: TRBV5-5; cdr3_nt: TGTGCCAGCAGCCTCAACCCCGGGACGGCCTATGGCTACACCTTC; cdr3_aa: CASSLNPGTAYGYTF
j_call: TRBJ1-5; clone_size: few; d_call: .; v_call: TRBV7-2; cdr3_nt: TGTGCCAGCAGCTTAGTCGGGCGCGGGGTAAATCAGCCCCAGCATTTT; cdr3_aa: CASSLVGRGVNQPQHF
j_call: TRBJ1-4; clone_size: many; d_call: .; v_call: TRBV7-2; cdr3_nt: TGTGCCAGCAGCCTGAACCCCGGGCTACGTAATGAAAAACTGTTTTTT; cdr3_aa: CASSLNPGLRNEKLFF
j_call: TRBJ1-1; clone_size: few; d_call: .; v_call: TRBV6-6; cdr3_nt: TGTGCCAGCAGAGGACCCAACCTTCGAGCCGCTGAAGCTTTCTTT; cdr3_aa: CASRGPNLRAAEAFF
j_call: TRBJ1-5; clone_size: .; d_call: TRBD1; v_call: TRBV27; cdr3_nt: TGTGCCAGCAGTTTCCGGACAGGGAACCAGCCCCAGCATTTT; cdr3_aa: CASSFRTGNQPQHF
j_call: TRBJ1-3; clone_size: .; d_call: .; v_call: TRBV27; cdr3_nt: TGTGCCAGCAGTTTATCGGGGGGGCCTGGAAACACCATATATTTT; cdr3_aa: CASSLSGGPGNTIYF
j_call: TRBJ1-5; clone_size: .; d_call: .; v_call: TRBV27; cdr3_nt: TGTGCCCGCAGTTTAGTCAGTGTTGGACAGCCCCAGCATTTT; cdr3_aa: CARSLVSVGQPQHF
j_call: TRBJ2-3; clone_size: few; d_call: TRBD1; v_call: TRBV7-2; cdr3_nt: TGTGCCAGCAGCTTCGAGACAGGGGGATACGATACGCAGTATTTT; cdr3_aa: CASSFETGGYDTQYF
j_call: TRBJ2-3; clone_size: .; d_call: TRBD1; v_call: TRBV6-1; cdr3_nt: TGTGCCAGCAGTCCCTTCTACAGGGGGGACTCCACAGATACGCAGTATTTT; cdr3_aa: CASSPFYRGDSTDTQYF
j_call: TRBJ2-7; clone_size: .; d_call: .; v_call: TRBV27; cdr3_nt: TGTGCCAGCAGTTTCGGGAAGGGCTACGAGCAGTACTTC; cdr3_aa: CASSFGKGYEQYF
j_call: TRBJ2-1; clone_size: .; d_call: .; v_call: TRBV20-1; cdr3_nt: TGCAGTGCTAGAGAGGTGGGGAAAAATGAGCAGTTCTTC; cdr3_aa: CSAREVGKNEQFF
j_call: TRBJ1-4; clone_size: .; d_call: .; v_call: TRBV7-8; cdr3_nt: TGTGCCAGCAGTCTCGGGCTTTTGGATGAAAAACTGTTTTTT; cdr3_aa: CASSLGLLDEKLFF
j_call: TRBJ2-2; clone_size: many; d_call: .; v_call: TRBV5-1; cdr3_nt: TGCGCCAGCAGCTTGGCGCAGGGGTTGAACACCGGGGAGCTGTTTTTT; cdr3_aa: CASSLAQGLNTGELFF
j_call: TRBJ1-1; clone_size: .; d_call: .; v_call: TRBV2; cdr3_nt: TGTGCCAGCCGGGGTCGGGGTGAAGCTTTCTTT; cdr3_aa: CASRGRGEAFF
j_call: TRBJ1-5; clone_size: few; d_call: TRBD1; v_call: TRBV7-9; cdr3_nt: TGTGCCAGCAGCCCAGGGACAGTGAATCAGCCCCAGCATTTT; cdr3_aa: CASSPGTVNQPQHF
j_call: TRBJ2-5; clone_size: few; d_call: .; v_call: TRBV7-9; cdr3_nt: TGTGCCAGCTTCGGGGGCGAGGAGACCCAGTACTTC; cdr3_aa: CASFGGEETQYF
j_call: TRBJ2-1; clone_size: few; d_call: TRBD2; v_call: TRBV7-9; cdr3_nt: TGTGCCAGCAGCTTTCTGATAGCGGGGGTCTCCTCCTACAATGAGCAGTTCTTC; cdr3_aa: CASSFLIAGVSSYNEQFF
j_call: TRBJ2-3; clone_size: .; d_call: .; v_call: TRBV9; cdr3_nt: TGTGCCAGCAGCGTAGAGAGGTCAACAGATACGCAGTATTTT; cdr3_aa: CASSVERSTDTQYF
j_call: TRBJ2-7; clone_size: .; d_call: TRBD1; v_call: TRBV7-2; cdr3_nt: TGTGCCAGCAGCACTCGGACAGGGGGCGAGCAGTACTTC; cdr3_aa: CASSTRTGGEQYF
j_call: TRBJ2-7; clone_size: few; d_call: TRBD2; v_call: TRBV20-1; cdr3_nt: TGCAGTGCTAGAGACGGGACTAGCGGGGGTTACGAGCAGTACTTC; cdr3_aa: CSARDGTSGGYEQYF
j_call: TRBJ2-7; clone_size: few; d_call: .; v_call: TRBV7-8; cdr3_nt: TGTGCCAGCAGCTTTGTCCGGGGCGAGCAGTACTTC; cdr3_aa: CASSFVRGEQYF
j_call: TRBJ2-7; clone_size: few; d_call: .; v_call: TRBV7-9; cdr3_nt: TGTGCCAGCAGCTGGGATCCCGTCTACGAGCAGTACTTC; cdr3_aa: CASSWDPVYEQYF
j_call: TRBJ2-1; clone_size: few; d_call: .; v_call: TRBV7-6; cdr3_nt: TGTGCCAGCAGCTTAAAGGGGCCCCAGCTTTACTCCTACAATGAGCAGTTCTTC; cdr3_aa: CASSLKGPQLYSYNEQFF
j_call: TRBJ2-1; clone_size: .; d_call: .; v_call: TRBV27; cdr3_nt: TGTGCCAGCAGTTTTCAGGGAGGCAATGAGCAGTTCTTC; cdr3_aa: CASSFQGGNEQFF
j_call: TRBJ2-1; clone_size: few; d_call: TRBD2; v_call: TRBV7-8; cdr3_nt: TGTGCCAGCAGCCGCTCTAGCGGTTACAATGAGCAGTTCTTC; cdr3_aa: CASSRSSGYNEQFF
j_call: TRBJ1-1; clone_size: .; d_call: .; v_call: TRBV10-2; cdr3_nt: TGCGCCAGCAGTGAGTCTGTGGTCCGTATGACTGAAGCTTTCTTT; cdr3_aa: CASSESVVRMTEAFF
j_call: TRBJ2-5; clone_size: many; d_call: TRBD2; v_call: TRBV7-2; cdr3_nt: TGTGCCAGCAGCTTAAGCGGGGGCCCCCAAGAGACCCAGTACTTC; cdr3_aa: CASSLSGGPQETQYF
j_call: TRBJ1-2; clone_size: once; d_call: .; v_call: TRBV4-3; cdr3_nt: TGCGCCAGCAGCACCTACGAAAGGGGAGGCTATGGCTACACCTTC; cdr3_aa: CASSTYERGGYGYTF
j_call: TRBJ1-6; clone_size: many; d_call: TRBD1; v_call: TRBV7-2; cdr3_nt: TGTGCCACCCGGGGACAGGCCAATTCACCCCTCCACTTT; cdr3_aa: CATRGQANSPLHF